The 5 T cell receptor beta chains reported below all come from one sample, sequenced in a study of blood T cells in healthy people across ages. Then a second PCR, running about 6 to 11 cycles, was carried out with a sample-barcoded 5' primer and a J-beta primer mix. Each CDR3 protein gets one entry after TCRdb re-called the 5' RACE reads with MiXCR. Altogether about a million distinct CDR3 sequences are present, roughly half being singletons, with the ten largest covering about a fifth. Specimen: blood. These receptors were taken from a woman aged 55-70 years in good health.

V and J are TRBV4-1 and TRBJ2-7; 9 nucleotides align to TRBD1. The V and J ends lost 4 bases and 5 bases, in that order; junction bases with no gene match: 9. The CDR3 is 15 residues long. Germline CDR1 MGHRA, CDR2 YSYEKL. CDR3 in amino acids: CASSLTGQGFNEQYF. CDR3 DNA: TGCGCCAGCAGCCTGACGGGACAGGGTTTCAACGAGCAGTACTTC.

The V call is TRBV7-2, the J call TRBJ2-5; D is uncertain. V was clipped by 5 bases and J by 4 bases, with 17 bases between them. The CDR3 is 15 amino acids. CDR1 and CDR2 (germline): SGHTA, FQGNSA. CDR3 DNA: TGTGCCAGCAGCCCCGAGGCAGGTCTAAGAGAGACCCAGTACTTC. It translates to CASSPEAGLRETQYF.

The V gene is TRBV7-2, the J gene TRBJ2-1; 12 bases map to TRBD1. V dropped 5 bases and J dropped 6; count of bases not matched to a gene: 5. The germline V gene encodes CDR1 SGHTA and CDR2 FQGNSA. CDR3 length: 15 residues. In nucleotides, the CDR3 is TGTGCCAGCAGCGGGGGACAGGGGGCCTTCAATGAGCAGTTCTTC. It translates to CASSGGQGAFNEQFF.

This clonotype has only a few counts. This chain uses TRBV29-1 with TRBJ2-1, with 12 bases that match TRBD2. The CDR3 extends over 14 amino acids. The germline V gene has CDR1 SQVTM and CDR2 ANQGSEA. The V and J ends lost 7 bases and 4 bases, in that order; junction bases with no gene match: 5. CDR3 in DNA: TGCAGCGGCCGGACTAGCGGGAATTACAATGAGCAGTTCTTC. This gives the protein CSGRTSGNYNEQFF.

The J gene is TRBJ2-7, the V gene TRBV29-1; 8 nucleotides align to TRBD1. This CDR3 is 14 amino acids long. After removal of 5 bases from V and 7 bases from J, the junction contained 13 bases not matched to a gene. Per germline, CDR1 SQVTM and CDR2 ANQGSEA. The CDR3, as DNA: TGCAGCGTTTGTGAGTCGCAGGGGGCAGGGGAGCAGTACTTC. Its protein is CSVCESQGAGEQYF.